This record looks at one T cell receptor beta chain sequence and its context. Its matching antigen is unknown. This record belongs to a study of cytomegalovirus exposure and HLA in healthy donors. The germline V and J ends were trimmed by 0 bases and 5 bases, with 7 bases remaining between them. CDR1 and CDR2 (germline): PRHDT, FYEKMQ (reference sequence). The CDR3 covers 14 residues. PCR amplification relied on 60 Vbeta primers (plus 13 Jbeta primers). TCRdb keeps only in-frame clones here, not all; method: immunoSEQ multiplex PCR. The repertoire holds about 150,000 clones, with around four fifths as singletons. Overall study findings and caveats: Usually a TCR sequence was rare, but some public TCRs were found in many donors. Later analysis reportedly placed an Asian-associated ancestry cluster below the roughly 700-donor mean in N-insertions.

The specimen sequenced was PBMCs. The sequence came from a boy aged 2 to 9 in good health and CMV-seronegative. The gene calls are TRBV13 and TRBJ2-2, with D tentatively TRBD2 (5 bases). The CDR3 loop reads CASSLGRGTGELFF. DNA for the CDR3: TGTGCCAGCAGCTTAGGCCGGGGTACCGGGGAGCTGTTTTTT.